These 29 T cell receptor beta chains originate from one sample sequenced in a study of vaccination effects on CD4 cells after COVID-19. The antigens for these receptors are not known. Sequenced by immunoSEQ multiplex PCR; TCRdb stores in-frame clones only, minus some. This table has approximately 23,000 clones, around 62% appearing once. Using viral peptide pools, the ViraFEST assay grew out antigen-specific CD4+ T cells prior to sequencing. Subsequent to about 10 days of culture, CD4+ T cells were isolated. Vaccinated participants had no history of SARS-CoV-2 infection and tested negative for nucleocapsid antibodies. This specimen was CD4+ T cells from PBMCs cultured with HCoV-NL63 spike peptides, taken before COVID-19 vaccination. The source is a human donor who received a COVID-19 vaccine.

This clone was observed a handful of times. The chain recombines TRBV13 with TRBJ2-3; D might be TRBD1 (6 bases). V was shortened by 4 bases and J by 4 bases, with 18 bases between the two germline ends. Per germline, CDR1 PRHDT and CDR2 FYEKMQ (reference sequence). The CDR3 has 16 residues. CDR3 DNA sequence: TGTGCCAGCAGCTCCCACAGGGTGTCAAGGGCAGATACGCAGTATTTT. It yields the protein CASSSHRVSRADTQYF. Supplemented by reference TRBV13 and TRBJ2-3, the full variable domain reads AAGVIQSPRHLIKEKRETATLKCYPIPRHDTVYWYQQGPGQDPQFLISFYEKMQSDKGSIPDRFSAQQFSDYHSELNMSSLELGDSALYFCASSSHRVSRADTQYFGPGTRLTVL.

V and J are TRBV5-1 and TRBJ2-5, with 8 bases aligning to TRBD1. The V gene's germline CDR1 is SGHRS and CDR2 YFSETQ. Germline trimming cut 0 bases from V and 6 bases from J; bases unmatched to any gene: 7. The CDR3 sequence is 15 residues long. The CDR3 here is CASSLAPGGAQTQYF. CDR3 coding DNA: TGCGCCAGCAGCTTGGCCCCAGGGGGCGCCCAGACCCAGTACTTC. The full variable domain, rest sourced from reference TRBV5-1 and TRBJ2-5, is KAGVTQTPRYLIKTRGQQVTLSCSPISGHRSVSWYQQTPGQGLQFLFEYFSETQRNKGNFPGRFSGRQFSNSRSEMNVSTLELGDSALYLCASSLAPGGAQTQYFGPGTRLLVL.

There are a few counts of this clone. The chain carries TRBV5-4 and TRBJ1-2; 7 bases are shared with TRBD1. The CDR3 has 15 amino acids. Germline values: CDR1 SGHNT, CDR2 YYREEE (reference sequence). The junction had 12 bases not matched to a gene; V was cut back by 5 bases and J by 5 bases. The CDR3 DNA reads TGTGCCAGCAGGGATAGGAGGGACAGTACGTATGGCTACACCTTC. Translation: CASRDRRDSTYGYTF.

The CDR3 coding sequence is TGTGCCAGCAGCCTGGACAGGGGCTACGAGCAGTACTTC. It is translated as CASSLDRGYEQYF. The chain joins TRBV7-7 to TRBJ2-7; TRBD1 agrees at 9 bases. With V trimmed by 5 bases and J by 3 bases, 2 bases remained unmatched. Germline V gives CDR1 SSHAT, CDR2 FNYEAQ (reference sequence). The CDR3 consists of 13 residues.

This chain joins TRBV2 and TRBJ1-4; tentative D call: TRBD1 (5 bases). The length of the CDR3 is 15 residues. Germline V gene lookup returns CDR1 SNHLY and CDR2 FYNNEI. The V and J ends lost 4 bases and 3 bases respectively, with 12 bases between them. The CDR3 coding sequence is TGTGCCAGCAGTGCCGGGCGGGGGGCTAATGAAAAACTGTTTTTT. This translates into CASSAGRGANEKLFF.

This chain connects TRBV6-2 or TRBV6-3 to TRBJ2-2; no firm D call. Germline values: CDR1 MNHEY, CDR2 SVGEGT. This CDR3 is built from 13 residues. V lost 2 bases and J lost 3, with 4 bases in between. As DNA, the CDR3 is TGTGCCAGCAGTTACACAGACACCGGGGAGCTGTTTTTT. Translating it yields CASSYTDTGELFF.

The table lists this clone with a few counts. V gene TRBV6-1 combines with J gene TRBJ1-1; D remains ambiguous. The CDR3 length is 12 residues. Germline V gene data show CDR1 as MNHNS and CDR2 as SASEGT. V gave up 11 bases and J gave up 0 bases, with 10 bases separating them. The CDR3 region has the DNA TGTGCCGCCGGTCGGATGAACACTGAAGCTTTCTTT. This gives the protein CAAGRMNTEAFF.

This sequence joins TRBV6-1 and TRBJ2-5; D gene uncertain. The CDR3 covers 17 residues. Germline assignment: CDR1 MNHNS and CDR2 SASEGT. Trimming removed 2 bases from V and 6 bases from J, with 22 bases in between. CDR3 protein: CASSEWRFQDGRKTQYF. The CDR3 DNA follows: TGTGCCAGCAGTGAATGGCGGTTCCAGGATGGTAGGAAGACCCAGTACTTC.

The rearrangement joins TRBV5-1 to TRBJ2-5; D gene uncertain. The V end was cut by 0 bases, the J end by 5 bases, with 14 bases between. Germline V gives CDR1 SGHRS, CDR2 YFSETQ. The CDR3 sequence is 15 residues long. The CDR3 loop is CASSLGAGLGETQYF. The CDR3, as DNA: TGCGCCAGCAGCTTGGGCGCAGGCCTAGGGGAGACCCAGTACTTC.

In the case of this clone: Within the sample, other DNA sequences also encode this same CDR3. The chain recombines TRBV3-1 (or the pseudogene TRBV3-2) with TRBJ2-6; 13 nucleotides agree with TRBD2. This CDR3 has 17 amino acids. Germline CDR1 and CDR2: LGHDT and YNNKEL (reference sequence). The V and J ends lost 4 bases and 2 bases, in that order; junction bases with no gene match: 2. The chain's CDR3 is CASSPGLAGAGANVLTF. In DNA, the CDR3 is TGTGCCAGCAGCCCCGGACTAGCGGGAGCTGGGGCCAACGTCCTGACTTTC.

This sequence joins TRBV6-5 and TRBJ2-7; TRBD1 is a possible D gene (6 bases). V was pared by 10 bases and J by 2 bases, with 15 bases between. The CDR3 has 13 residues. Germline V gene sequence: CDR1 MNHEY, CDR2 SVGAGI. The CDR3 loop reads CATTDSPTYEQYF. CDR3 nucleotide sequence: TGTGCCACCACGGACAGTCCGACCTACGAGCAGTACTTC.

This chain joins TRBV5-1 and TRBJ2-7; no clear D. V lost 3 bases and J lost 0, with 1 base in between. Germline V gene data show CDR1 as SGHRS and CDR2 as YFSETQ. This CDR3 contains 11 residues. The CDR3 sequence is CASSSSYEQYF. CDR3 coding DNA: TGCGCCAGCAGCTCCTCCTACGAGCAGTACTTC.

The chain links TRBV27 to TRBJ2-1; D is possibly TRBD1 or TRBD2 (5 bases each). CDR1 is MNHEY, CDR2 SMNVEV, per germline (reference sequence). CDR3 length equals 13 residues. V gave up 6 bases and J gave up 5 bases, with 11 bases separating them. The CDR3 nucleotides read TGTGCCAGCAGGGGACGCATCGACAATGAGCAGTTCTTC. Protein: CASRGRIDNEQFF.

The chain links TRBV27 to TRBJ2-7; D perhaps matches TRBD2 (5 bases). This CDR3 has 15 residues. Germline V lookup: CDR1 MNHEY, CDR2 SMNVEV (reference sequence). V was pared by 5 bases and J by 4 bases, with 18 bases between. The CDR3 DNA reads TGTGCCAGCAGTCCCGGACTGGGTTCGACATACGAGCAGTACTTC. Translated, it gives CASSPGLGSTYEQYF.

The sample holds one count of this clone. V gene TRBV6-5 combines with J gene TRBJ1-1; D is unclear. V lost 0 bases and J lost 0, with 2 bases in between. Germline values: CDR1 MNHEY, CDR2 SVGAGI. There are 13 residues in the CDR3. The CDR3 loop reads CASSYSVNTEAFF. Here the CDR3 DNA reads TGTGCCAGCAGTTACTCAGTGAACACTGAAGCTTTCTTT.

This chain uses TRBV7-2 with TRBJ2-1; 7 bases align to TRBD2. CDR1 and CDR2 from the germline V gene are SGHTA and FQGNSA. V lost 6 bases to trimming and J lost 5 bases; unmatched junction nucleotides: 7. This CDR3 is built from 14 residues. The CDR3 DNA is TGTGCCAGCAGTGAGCCGGGACTAAACAATGAGCAGTTCTTC. As protein: CASSEPGLNNEQFF.

V is TRBV6-5 and J is TRBJ2-6, with 7 bases that match TRBD2. In germline, CDR1 is MNHEY, CDR2 SVGAGI. This CDR3 is 16 amino acids long. The trim removed 2 bases at V and 1 base at J, leaving 2 bases unmatched. The CDR3 loop reads CASSYQGGSGANVLTF. DNA for the CDR3: TGTGCCAGCAGTTACCAGGGAGGGTCTGGGGCCAACGTCCTGACTTTC.

This chain links TRBV11-2 with TRBJ2-1; 7 nucleotides agree with TRBD2. This CDR3 has 18 amino acids. Per germline, CDR1 SGHAT and CDR2 FQNNGV. V shed 1 base and J 4 bases; nucleotides not matched to a gene: 13. The CDR3 nucleotides are TGTGCCAGCAGCTTAGGAAAAAATAGCCTAGCGGTTTACAATGAGCAGTTCTTC. Translated: CASSLGKNSLAVYNEQFF.

Here the CDR3 DNA reads TGTGCCACCAACCCCGTGGGATACCCCAACTATGGCTACACCTTC. Translated: CATNPVGYPNYGYTF. The rearrangement uses TRBV6-5 and TRBJ1-2; D unresolved. Germline V gene lookup returns CDR1 MNHEY and CDR2 SVGAGI. V lost 10 bases, J lost 2 bases, and 20 bases lay in between. This CDR3 contains 15 residues.

This clone is labeled medium-sized (0.01 to 0.1%). This chain joins TRBV7-9 and TRBJ2-3; the D is unclear. Trimming pared 3 bases from V and 4 bases from J, leaving 26 bases between. The germline gives CDR1 SEHNR, CDR2 FQNEAQ (reference sequence). The CDR3 runs 19 residues. The CDR3 bases are TGTGCCAGCAGCTTTCCCCCTGTTTTCTCCTCTAACGAGGCAGATACGCAGTATTTT. Translation: CASSFPPVFSSNEADTQYF.

This clone was counted a few times. The J gene is TRBJ2-5, the V gene TRBV10-1, with a possible D match to TRBD2 (5 bases). The V end lost 6 bases, the J end lost 1 base, and 12 bases lay between the germline ends. In germline, CDR1 is WNHNN, CDR2 SYGVQD (reference sequence). The CDR3 runs 14 residues. For the CDR3, the DNA is TGCGCCAGCAGCCGACGGGGTATCCAAGAGACCCAGTACTTC. Amino acids: CASSRRGIQETQYF.

The chain joins TRBV7-2 to TRBJ2-1, with 13 bases identical to TRBD2. The CDR3 is made up of 19 amino acids. After removal of 4 bases from V and 2 bases from J, the junction contained 11 bases not matched to a gene. Germline V lookup: CDR1 SGHTA, CDR2 FQGNSA. The CDR3 reads CASSSPKRLAGGTYNEQFF. As DNA, the CDR3 is TGTGCCAGCAGCTCCCCGAAGCGACTAGCGGGAGGTACCTACAATGAGCAGTTCTTC. Full variable domain (remainder filled in from reference TRBV7-2 and TRBJ2-1): GAGVSQSPSNKVTEKGKDVELRCDPISGHTALYWYRQSLGQGLEFLIYFQGNSAPDKSGLPSDRFSAERTGGSVSTLTIQRTQQEDSAVYLCASSSPKRLAGGTYNEQFFGPGTRLTVL.

V is TRBV19 and J is TRBJ2-1; 9 nucleotides line up with TRBD1. J was trimmed by 8 bases and V by 3 bases; bases with no gene match: 11. Germline V gene data show CDR1 as LNHDA and CDR2 as SQIVND (reference sequence). The length of the CDR3 is 16 residues. In DNA, the CDR3 is TGTGCCAGTAGTATGTACGGGACAGGGTATATTGATGAGCAGTTCTTC. This sequence encodes CASSMYGTGYIDEQFF.

This clone was counted between two and nine times. The chain links TRBV6-5 to TRBJ1-1; 7 bases are shared with TRBD1. Germline-derived CDR1 and CDR2 are MNHEY and SVGAGI. The CDR3 runs to 12 residues. Germline trimming cut 6 bases from V and 11 bases from J; bases unmatched to any gene: 9. CDR3 nucleotide sequence: TGTGCCAGCAGGCCGACAGGGTTTAGGGCTTTCTTT. Amino acid sequence: CASRPTGFRAFF.

The V gene is TRBV6-5, the J gene TRBJ2-2, with TRBD1 matching over 8 bases. The germline gives CDR1 MNHEY, CDR2 SVGAGI. The CDR3 covers 15 residues. V shed 5 bases, J shed 3 bases, and the junction held 5 bases outside the gene matches. CDR3 sequence: CASSRRTGYTGELFF. The CDR3, as DNA: TGTGCCAGCAGTCGCCGGACAGGGTACACCGGGGAGCTGTTTTTT.

The gene calls are TRBV7-9 and TRBJ1-4; 7 bases line up with TRBD1. CDR3 length equals 16 residues. CDR1 and CDR2 (germline): SEHNR, FQNEAQ (reference sequence). Trimming removed 3 bases from V and 6 bases from J; junction bases left unmatched: 10. CDR3 amino acids: CASSFGSRGRDEKLFF. CDR3 DNA: TGTGCCAGCAGCTTCGGGTCGAGGGGGCGGGATGAAAAACTGTTTTTT.

The chain combines TRBV5-6 with TRBJ1-3; D is perhaps TRBD1 (5 bases). The ends were cut back, 0 bases at V and 7 bases at J, with 11 bases in the middle. There are 14 residues in the CDR3. Germline V gene data show CDR1 as SGHDT and CDR2 as YYEEEE. CDR3 coding DNA: TGTGCCAGCAGCTTGGGTCAGGGAAGGAACACCATATATTTT. It codes for CASSLGQGRNTIYF. The full variable domain, its missing parts supplied by reference TRBV5-6 and TRBJ1-3, is DAGVTQSPTHLIKTRGQQVTLRCSPKSGHDTVSWYQQALGQGPQFIFQYYEEEERQRGNFPDRFSGHQFPNYSSELNVNALLLGDSALYLCASSLGQGRNTIYFGEGSWLTVV.

The rearrangement links TRBV9 to TRBJ1-5; D gene ambiguous. Gene TRBJ2-3 matches the end of the DNA better, so the J call may be wrong. Germline CDR1 and CDR2: SGDLS and YYNGEE. The CDR3 spans 14 residues. The CDR3 sequence is CASSVGTVNQPQYF. The DNA of the CDR3 is TGTGCCAGCAGCGTAGGTACGGTGAATCAGCCCCAGTATTTT.

J is TRBJ2-7 and V is TRBV5-1; the match to TRBD1 covers 7 bases. Germline V gives CDR1 SGHRS, CDR2 YFSETQ. This CDR3 region has 13 residues. With 4 bases clipped from V and 4 bases from J, the junction kept 5 bases outside the gene matches. The DNA for the CDR3 is TGCGCCAGCAGCATTGGGACAGCGTACGAGCAGTACTTC. As protein: CASSIGTAYEQYF.